This is a list of T cell receptor beta chains from one sample in a study of cytomegalovirus exposure and HLA in healthy donors. The repertoire was sequenced with immunoSEQ multiplex PCR; TCRdb's copy has only in-frame clones and lacks some. The sample records about 120,000 clones, less than 85% being singletons. Specimen: PBMCs. The receptors shown here come from a young man in good health and CMV-seropositive. CDR3s leave out the opening cysteine and the closing phenylalanine or tryptophan. D genes are given only for firm matches.

V	J	D	CDR3
TRBV10-3	TRBJ2-7	TRBD1	AIRRQGDEQY
TRBV7-8	TRBJ1-2	-	ASSFQGLTSGYT
TRBV19	TRBJ1-1	TRBD1	ASSRTGKNTEAF
TRBV11-3	TRBJ2-7	-	ASSLSRGYEQY
TRBV10-3	TRBJ2-2	-	AISRDKDTGELF
TRBV2	TRBJ2-5	TRBD1	ASSRTGLETQY
TRBV10-3	TRBJ2-4	-	AISESLGGIQY
TRBV29-1	TRBJ1-1	-	SVPPGATEAF
TRBV18	TRBJ1-5	-	ASSPTGQPQH
TRBV10-2	TRBJ1-3	-	ASSELGTPGASGNTIY
TRBV7-9	TRBJ1-5	-	ASSRTGGNQPQH
TRBV4-2	TRBJ1-1	-	ASSQELGRSENTEAF
TRBV6-5	TRBJ2-1	-	ASNRAGGTYNEQF
TRBV16	TRBJ1-4	-	ASRPRGTNEKLF
TRBV30	TRBJ1-1	-	AWNMDSNTEAF
TRBV18	TRBJ2-7	-	ASSPPAVKSYEQY
TRBV5-1	TRBJ2-5	-	ASSLLPSQETQY
TRBV11-2	TRBJ1-4	-	ASTSGGTNEKLF
TRBV27	TRBJ1-6	-	ASSLMGIAGVNSPLH
TRBV5-8	TRBJ2-5	TRBD2	ASSSLGGDQETQY
TRBV18	TRBJ2-1	-	ASSRAGSMDEQF
TRBV6-1	TRBJ1-6	TRBD1	ASSEALVGQGTSPLH
TRBV5-1	TRBJ2-7	TRBD1	ASSLAPGQGISHEQY
TRBV7-6	TRBJ2-1	-	ASSPTGRGYEQF
TRBV19	TRBJ2-7	-	ASSPQLGQGISN
TRBV7-4	TRBJ1-3	-	ASSPRRHLGNTIY
TRBV18	TRBJ1-1	TRBD1	ASSYRGTGGTGTEAF
TRBV9	TRBJ2-1	TRBD2	ASSSSGANSYNEQF
TRBV5-4	TRBJ2-7	TRBD1	ASSRQGAYEQY
TRBV2	TRBJ1-2	TRBD1	ASRPGTGISYGYT
TRBV28	TRBJ2-1	TRBD1	ASSLVFYRDREVGEQF
TRBV6-5	TRBJ1-2	-	ASSYSGGPDYGYT
TRBV18	TRBJ1-1	TRBD1	ASSPGQGVDEAF
TRBV7-3	TRBJ2-3	TRBD2	ASSLNQRGVTDTQY
TRBV29-1	TRBJ2-7	TRBD2	SVGDYYEQY
TRBV6-6	TRBJ2-2	-	ASSNREPGELF
TRBV6-1	TRBJ2-1	TRBD2	ASSETLAGGPYNEQF
TRBV27	TRBJ2-7	TRBD2	ASSLPPIAGVYEQY
TRBV9	TRBJ2-2	TRBD2	ASSVPSGGATGELF
TRBV10-3	TRBJ2-3	TRBD2	ATLSSGGAGTDTQY